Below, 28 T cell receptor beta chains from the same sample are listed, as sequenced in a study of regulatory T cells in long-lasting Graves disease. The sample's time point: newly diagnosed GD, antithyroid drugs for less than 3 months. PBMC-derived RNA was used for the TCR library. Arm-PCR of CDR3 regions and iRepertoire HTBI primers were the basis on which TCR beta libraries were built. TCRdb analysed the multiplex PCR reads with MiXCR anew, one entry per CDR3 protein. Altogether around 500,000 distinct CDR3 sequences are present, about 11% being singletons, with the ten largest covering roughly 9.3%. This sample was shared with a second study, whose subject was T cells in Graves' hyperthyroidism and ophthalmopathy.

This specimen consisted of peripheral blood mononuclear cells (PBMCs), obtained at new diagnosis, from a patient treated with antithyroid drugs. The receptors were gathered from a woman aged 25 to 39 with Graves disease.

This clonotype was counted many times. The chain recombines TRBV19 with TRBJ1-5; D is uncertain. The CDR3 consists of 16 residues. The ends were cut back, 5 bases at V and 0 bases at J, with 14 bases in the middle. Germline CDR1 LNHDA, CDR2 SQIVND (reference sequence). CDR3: CASSELAAYSNQPQHF. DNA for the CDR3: TGTGCCAGTAGTGAATTAGCAGCATATAGCAATCAGCCCCAGCATTTT.

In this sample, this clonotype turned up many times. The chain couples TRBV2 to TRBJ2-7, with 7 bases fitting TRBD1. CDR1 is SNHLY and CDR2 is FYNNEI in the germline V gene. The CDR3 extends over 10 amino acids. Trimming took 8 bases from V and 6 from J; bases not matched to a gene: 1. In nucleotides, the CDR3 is TGTGCCAGCGCAGGGGGCGAGCAGTACTTC. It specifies CASAGGEQYF.

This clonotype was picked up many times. CDR3 coding DNA: TGTGCCAGCATCTCTTGGGAAAACATTCAGTACTTC. It translates to CASISWENIQYF. This rearrangement joins TRBV27 to TRBJ2-4; D gene uncertain. Trimming took off 7 bases at V and 5 bases at J, with 9 bases between the two ends. Germline lookup yields CDR1 MNHEY and CDR2 SMNVEV (reference sequence). The CDR3 contains 12 residues.

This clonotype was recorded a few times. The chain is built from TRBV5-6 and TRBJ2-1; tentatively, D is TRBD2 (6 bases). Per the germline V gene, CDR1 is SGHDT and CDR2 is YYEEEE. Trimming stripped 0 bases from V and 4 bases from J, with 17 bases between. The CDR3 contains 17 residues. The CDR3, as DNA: TGTGCCAGCAGCTTGGTCCCTCCTCCGACTAGTTACAATGAGCAGTTCTTC. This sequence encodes CASSLVPPPTSYNEQFF. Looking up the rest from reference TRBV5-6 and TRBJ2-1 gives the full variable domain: DAGVTQSPTHLIKTRGQQVTLRCSPKSGHDTVSWYQQALGQGPQFIFQYYEEEERQRGNFPDRFSGHQFPNYSSELNVNALLLGDSALYLCASSLVPPPTSYNEQFFGPGTRLTVL.

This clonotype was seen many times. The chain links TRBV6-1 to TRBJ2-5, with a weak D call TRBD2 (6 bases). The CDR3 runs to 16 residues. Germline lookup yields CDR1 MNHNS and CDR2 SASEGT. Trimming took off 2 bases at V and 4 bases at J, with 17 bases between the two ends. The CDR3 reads CASSENGVAAPETQYF. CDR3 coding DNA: TGTGCCAGCAGTGAAAACGGGGTAGCGGCCCCAGAGACCCAGTACTTC.

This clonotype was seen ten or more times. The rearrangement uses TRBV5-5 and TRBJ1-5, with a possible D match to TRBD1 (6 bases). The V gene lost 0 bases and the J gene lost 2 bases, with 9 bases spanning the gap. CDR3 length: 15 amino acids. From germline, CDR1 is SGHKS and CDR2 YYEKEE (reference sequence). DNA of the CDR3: TGTGCCAGCAGCTTGGATGCAGGGGGCAATCAGCCCCAGCATTTT. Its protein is CASSLDAGGNQPQHF.

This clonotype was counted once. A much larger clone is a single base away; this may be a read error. CDR3 sequence: CASGLEGSTDTQYF. The CDR3 nucleotides read TGCGCCAGCGGCTTAGAGGGAAGCACAGATACGCAGTATTTT. The J gene is TRBJ2-3, the V gene TRBV5-1; D might be TRBD2 (5 bases). Germline V lookup: CDR1 SGHRS, CDR2 YFSETQ. This CDR3 comprises 14 residues.

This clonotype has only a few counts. The CDR3 reads CASSQRRDNTEAFF. The DNA for the CDR3 is TGCGCCAGCAGCCAGAGACGAGATAACACTGAAGCTTTCTTT. The J gene is TRBJ1-1, the V gene TRBV5-1; D call uncertain. The V and J ends lost 4 bases and 2 bases respectively, with 12 bases between them. CDR3 length: 14 residues. The germline V gene encodes CDR1 SGHRS and CDR2 YFSETQ.

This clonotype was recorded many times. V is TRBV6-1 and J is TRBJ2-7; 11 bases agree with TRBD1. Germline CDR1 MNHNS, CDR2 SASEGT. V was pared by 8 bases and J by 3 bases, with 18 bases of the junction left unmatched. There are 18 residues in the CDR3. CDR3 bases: TGTGCCAGCGGGAAAAGGGATGGCGGGACAGGGGGAAACTACGAGCAGTACTTC. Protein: CASGKRDGGTGGNYEQYF.

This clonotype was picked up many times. The CDR3 sequence is CASSLGDLDYGYTF. The CDR3 nucleotides read TGTGCCAGCAGCTTAGGGGACCTCGACTATGGCTACACCTTC. The V and J genes are TRBV11-2 and TRBJ1-2; D may be TRBD1 (5 bases). Germline-derived CDR1 and CDR2 are SGHAT and FQNNGV. The CDR3 spans 14 residues. V was pared by 1 base and J by 3 bases, with 9 bases between.

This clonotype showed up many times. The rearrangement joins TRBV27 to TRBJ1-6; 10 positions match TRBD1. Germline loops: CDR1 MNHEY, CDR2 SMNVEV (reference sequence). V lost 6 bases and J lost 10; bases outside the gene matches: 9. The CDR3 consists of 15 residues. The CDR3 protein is CASRPRQGAYSPLHF. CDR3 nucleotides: TGTGCCAGCAGACCACGACAGGGGGCTTACTCACCCCTCCACTTT.

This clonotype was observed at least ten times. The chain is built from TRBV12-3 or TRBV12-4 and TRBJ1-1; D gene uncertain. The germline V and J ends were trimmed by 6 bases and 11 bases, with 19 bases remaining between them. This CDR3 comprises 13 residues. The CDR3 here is CASSSVSKLRAFF. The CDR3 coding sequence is TGTGCCAGCAGCTCCGTTAGTAAACTAAGGGCTTTCTTT.

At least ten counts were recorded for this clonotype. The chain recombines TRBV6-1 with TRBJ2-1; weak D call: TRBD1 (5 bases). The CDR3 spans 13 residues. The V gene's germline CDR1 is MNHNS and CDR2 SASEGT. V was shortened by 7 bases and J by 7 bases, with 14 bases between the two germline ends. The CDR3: CASTPARANEQFF. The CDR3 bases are TGTGCCAGCACCCCCGCCAGGGCAAATGAGCAGTTCTTC.

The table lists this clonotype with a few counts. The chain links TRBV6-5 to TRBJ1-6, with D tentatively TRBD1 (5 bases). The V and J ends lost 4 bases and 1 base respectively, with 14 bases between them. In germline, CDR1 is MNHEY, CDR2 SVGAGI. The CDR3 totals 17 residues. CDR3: CASSFRGPSSYNSPLHF. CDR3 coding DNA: TGTGCCAGCAGTTTCCGGGGCCCGAGTTCCTATAATTCACCCCTCCACTTT.

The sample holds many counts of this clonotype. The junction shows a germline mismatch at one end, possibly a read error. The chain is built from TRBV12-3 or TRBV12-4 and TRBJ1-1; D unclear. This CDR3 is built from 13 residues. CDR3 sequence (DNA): TGTGCTAGCAGGTACTCGATGAACACTGAAGCTTTCTTT. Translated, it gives CASRYSMNTEAFF.

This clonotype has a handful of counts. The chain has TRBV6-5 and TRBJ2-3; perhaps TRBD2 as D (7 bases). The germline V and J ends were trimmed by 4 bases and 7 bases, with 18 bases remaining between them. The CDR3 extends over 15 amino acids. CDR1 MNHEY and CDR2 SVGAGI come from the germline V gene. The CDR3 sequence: CASSLRAEGGYTQYF. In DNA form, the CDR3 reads TGTGCCAGCAGTTTACGCGCGGAGGGGGGGTATACGCAGTATTTT.

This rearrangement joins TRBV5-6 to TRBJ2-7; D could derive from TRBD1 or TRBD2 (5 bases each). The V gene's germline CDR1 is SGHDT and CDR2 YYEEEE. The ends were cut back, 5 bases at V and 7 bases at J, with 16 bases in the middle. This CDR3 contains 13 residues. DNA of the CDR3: TGTGCCAGCAGGCCGGGGACGCTGGGGGAGCAGTACTTC. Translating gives CASRPGTLGEQYF.

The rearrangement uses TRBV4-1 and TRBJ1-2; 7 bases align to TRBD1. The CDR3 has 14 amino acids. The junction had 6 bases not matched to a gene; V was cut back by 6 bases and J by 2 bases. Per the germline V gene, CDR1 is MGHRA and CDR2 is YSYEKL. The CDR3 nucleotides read TGCGCCAGCAGTCTACCGGGACAGAACTATGGCTACACCTTC. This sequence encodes CASSLPGQNYGYTF.

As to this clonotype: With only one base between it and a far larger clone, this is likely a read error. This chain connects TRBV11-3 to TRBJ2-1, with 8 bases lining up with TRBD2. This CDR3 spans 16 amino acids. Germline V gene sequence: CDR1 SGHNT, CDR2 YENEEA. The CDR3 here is CASTPSGGGPYNERFF. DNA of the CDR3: TGTGCCAGCACCCCGTCCGGGGGGGGTCCCTACAATGAGCGGTTCTTC.

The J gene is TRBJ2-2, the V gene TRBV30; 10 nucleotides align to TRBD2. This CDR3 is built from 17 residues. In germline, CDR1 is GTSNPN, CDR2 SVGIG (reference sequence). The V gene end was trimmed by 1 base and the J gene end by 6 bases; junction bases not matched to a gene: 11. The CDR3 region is CAWSAQRTSGRAGELFF. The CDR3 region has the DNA TGTGCCTGGAGTGCACAGCGGACTAGCGGTCGGGCCGGGGAGCTGTTTTTT.

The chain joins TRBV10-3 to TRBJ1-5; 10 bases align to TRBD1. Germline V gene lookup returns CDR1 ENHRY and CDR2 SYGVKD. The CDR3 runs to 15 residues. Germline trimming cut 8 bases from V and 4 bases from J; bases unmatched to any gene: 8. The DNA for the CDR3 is TGTGCCATCGGGACAGGGGATAGCCGAAATCAGCCCCAGCATTTT. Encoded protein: CAIGTGDSRNQPQHF.

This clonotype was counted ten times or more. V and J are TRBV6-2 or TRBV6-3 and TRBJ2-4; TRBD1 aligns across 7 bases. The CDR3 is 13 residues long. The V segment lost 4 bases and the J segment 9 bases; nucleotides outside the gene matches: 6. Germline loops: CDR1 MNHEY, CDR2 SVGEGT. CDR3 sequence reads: CASSFGQDTIQYF. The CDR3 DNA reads TGTGCCAGCAGTTTCGGACAGGACACCATTCAGTACTTC.

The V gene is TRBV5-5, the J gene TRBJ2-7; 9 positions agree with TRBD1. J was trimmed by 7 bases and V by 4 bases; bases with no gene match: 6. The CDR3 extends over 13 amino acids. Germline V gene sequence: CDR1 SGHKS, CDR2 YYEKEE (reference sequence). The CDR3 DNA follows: TGTGCCAGCAGCGCGGGACAGGGAGAAGAGCAGTACTTC. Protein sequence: CASSAGQGEEQYF.

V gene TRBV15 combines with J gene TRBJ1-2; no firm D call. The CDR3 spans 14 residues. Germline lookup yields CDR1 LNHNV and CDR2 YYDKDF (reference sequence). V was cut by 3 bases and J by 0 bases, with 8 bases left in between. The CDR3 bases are TGTGCCACCAGCAGGGAGGTAGCTAACTATGGCTACACCTTC. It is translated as CATSREVANYGYTF.

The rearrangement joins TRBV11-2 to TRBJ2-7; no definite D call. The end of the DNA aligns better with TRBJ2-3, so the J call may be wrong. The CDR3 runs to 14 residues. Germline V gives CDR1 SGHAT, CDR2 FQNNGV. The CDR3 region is CASSLASETDTQYF. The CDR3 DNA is TGTGCCAGCAGCTTAGCATCAGAGACAGATACGCAGTATTTT.

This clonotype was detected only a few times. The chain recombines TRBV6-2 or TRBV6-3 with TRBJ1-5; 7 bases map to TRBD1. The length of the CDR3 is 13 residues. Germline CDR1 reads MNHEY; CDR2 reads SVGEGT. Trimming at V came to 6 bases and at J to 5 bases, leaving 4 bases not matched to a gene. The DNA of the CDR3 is TGTGCCAGCAGACAGGGGAAGGATCAGCCCCAGCATTTT. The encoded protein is CASRQGKDQPQHF.

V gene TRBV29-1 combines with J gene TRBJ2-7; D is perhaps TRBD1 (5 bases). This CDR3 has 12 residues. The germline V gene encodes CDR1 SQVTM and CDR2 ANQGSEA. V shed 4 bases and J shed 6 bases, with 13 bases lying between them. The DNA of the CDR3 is TGCAGCGTTGCTAGGGGTCCCAGCGAGCAGTACTTC. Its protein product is CSVARGPSEQYF.

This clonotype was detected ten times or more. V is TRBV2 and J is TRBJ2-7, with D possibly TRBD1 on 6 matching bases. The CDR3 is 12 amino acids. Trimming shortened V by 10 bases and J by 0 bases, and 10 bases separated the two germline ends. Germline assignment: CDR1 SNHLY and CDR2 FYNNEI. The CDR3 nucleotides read TGTGCCATTAGGGGGTCCTCCTACGAGCAGTACTTC. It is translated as CAIRGSSYEQYF.